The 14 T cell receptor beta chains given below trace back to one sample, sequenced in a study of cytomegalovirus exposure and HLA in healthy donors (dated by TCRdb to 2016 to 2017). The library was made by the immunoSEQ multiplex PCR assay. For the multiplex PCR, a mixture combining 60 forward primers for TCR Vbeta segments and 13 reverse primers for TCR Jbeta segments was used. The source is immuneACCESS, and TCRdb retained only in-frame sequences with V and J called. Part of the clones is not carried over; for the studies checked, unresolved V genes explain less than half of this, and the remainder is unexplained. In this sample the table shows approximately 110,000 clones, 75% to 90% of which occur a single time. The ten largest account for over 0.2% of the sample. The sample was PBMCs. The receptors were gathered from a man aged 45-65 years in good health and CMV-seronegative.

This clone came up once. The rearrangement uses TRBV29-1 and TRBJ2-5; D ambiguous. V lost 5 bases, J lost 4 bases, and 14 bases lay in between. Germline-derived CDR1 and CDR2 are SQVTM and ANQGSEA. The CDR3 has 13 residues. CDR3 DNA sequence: TGCAGCGTTTCGACAACGAGTACAGAGACCCAGTACTTC. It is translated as CSVSTTSTETQYF.

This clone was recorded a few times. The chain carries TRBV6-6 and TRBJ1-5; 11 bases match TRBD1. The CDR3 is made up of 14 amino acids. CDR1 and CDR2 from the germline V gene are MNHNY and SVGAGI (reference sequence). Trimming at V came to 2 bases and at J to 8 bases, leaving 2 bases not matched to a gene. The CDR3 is CASSYGDRGEPQHF. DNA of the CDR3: TGTGCCAGCAGTTACGGGGACAGGGGGGAGCCCCAGCATTTT.

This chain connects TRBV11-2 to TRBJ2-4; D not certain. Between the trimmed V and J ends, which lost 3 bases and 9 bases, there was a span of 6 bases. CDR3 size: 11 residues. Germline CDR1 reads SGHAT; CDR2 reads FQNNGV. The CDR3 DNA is TGTGCCAGCAGCTTTGAGAGCATTCAGTACTTC. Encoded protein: CASSFESIQYF. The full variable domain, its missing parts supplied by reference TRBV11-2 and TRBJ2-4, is EAGVAQSPRYKIIEKRQSVAFWCNPISGHATLYWYQQILGQGPKLLIQFQNNGVVDDSQLPKDRFSAERLKGVDSTLKIQPAKLEDSAVYLCASSFESIQYFGAGTRLSVL.

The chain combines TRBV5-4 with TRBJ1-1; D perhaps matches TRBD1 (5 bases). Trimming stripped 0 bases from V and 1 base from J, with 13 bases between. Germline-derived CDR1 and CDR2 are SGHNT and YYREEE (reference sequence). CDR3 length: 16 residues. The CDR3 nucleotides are TGTGCCAGCAGCTTGGCTGGGGGGTGGGGGAACACTGAAGCTTTCTTT. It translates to CASSLAGGWGNTEAFF. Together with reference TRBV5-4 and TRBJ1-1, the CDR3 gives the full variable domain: ETGVTQSPTHLIKTRGQQVTLRCSSQSGHNTVSWYQQALGQGPQFIFQYYREEENGRGNFPPRFSGLQFPNYSSELNVNALELDDSALYLCASSLAGGWGNTEAFFGQGTRLTVV.

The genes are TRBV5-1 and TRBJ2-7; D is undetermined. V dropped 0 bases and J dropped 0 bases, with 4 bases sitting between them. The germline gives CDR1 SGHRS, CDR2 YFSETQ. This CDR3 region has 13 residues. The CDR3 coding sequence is TGCGCCAGCAGCTTGGTTAGCTCCTACGAGCAGTACTTC. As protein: CASSLVSSYEQYF. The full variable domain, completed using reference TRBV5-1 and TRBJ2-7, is KAGVTQTPRYLIKTRGQQVTLSCSPISGHRSVSWYQQTPGQGLQFLFEYFSETQRNKGNFPGRFSGRQFSNSRSEMNVSTLELGDSALYLCASSLVSSYEQYFGPGTRLTVT.

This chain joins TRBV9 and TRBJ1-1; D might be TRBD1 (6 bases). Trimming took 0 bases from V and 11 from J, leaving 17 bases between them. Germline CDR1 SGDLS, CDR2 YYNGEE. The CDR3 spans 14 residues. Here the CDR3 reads CASSVVTGGVEAFF. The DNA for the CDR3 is TGTGCCAGCAGCGTAGTGACAGGCGGTGTGGAGGCTTTCTTT.

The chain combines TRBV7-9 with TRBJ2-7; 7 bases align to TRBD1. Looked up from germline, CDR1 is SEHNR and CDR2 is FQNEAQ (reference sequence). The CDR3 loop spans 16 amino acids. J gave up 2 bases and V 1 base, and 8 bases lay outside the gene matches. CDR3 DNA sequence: TGTGCCAGCAGCTTAGGGACCGGGACAGTAGCCTACGAGCAGTACTTC. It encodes CASSLGTGTVAYEQYF.

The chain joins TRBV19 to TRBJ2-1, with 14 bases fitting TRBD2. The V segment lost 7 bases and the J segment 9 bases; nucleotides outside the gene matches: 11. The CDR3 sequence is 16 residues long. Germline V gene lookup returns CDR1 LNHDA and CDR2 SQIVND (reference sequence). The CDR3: CASTPTSGGAFSEQFF. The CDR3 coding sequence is TGTGCCAGTACCCCGACTAGCGGGGGGGCATTTAGTGAGCAGTTCTTC.

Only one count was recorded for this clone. The CDR3 reads CASSYQGSNIQYF. The DNA for the CDR3 is TGTGCCAGCAGTTACCAGGGGAGCAACATTCAGTACTTC. This chain uses TRBV6-5 with TRBJ2-4, with TRBD1 as a possible D gene (6 bases). Trimming shortened V by 2 bases and J by 7 bases, and 9 bases separated the two germline ends. Germline CDR1 and CDR2: MNHEY and SVGAGI. The CDR3 runs to 13 residues.

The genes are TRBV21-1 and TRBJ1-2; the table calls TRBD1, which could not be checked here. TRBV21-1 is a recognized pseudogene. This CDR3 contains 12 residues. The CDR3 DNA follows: TGTGCCAGAGACAGATTCAACTATGGCTACACCTTC. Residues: CARDRFNYGYTF.

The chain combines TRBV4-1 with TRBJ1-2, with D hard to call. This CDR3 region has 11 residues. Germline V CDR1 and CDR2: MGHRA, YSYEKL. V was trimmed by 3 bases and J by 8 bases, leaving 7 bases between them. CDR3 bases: TGCGCCAGCAGCCAGGGGAGGGGCTACACCTTC. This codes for CASSQGRGYTF.

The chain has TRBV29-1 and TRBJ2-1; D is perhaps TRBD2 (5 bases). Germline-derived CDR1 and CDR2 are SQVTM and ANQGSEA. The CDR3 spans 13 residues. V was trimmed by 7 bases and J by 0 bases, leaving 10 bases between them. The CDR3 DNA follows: TGCAGCGGGGAGCTCAGCTCCTACAATGAGCAGTTCTTC. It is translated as CSGELSSYNEQFF.

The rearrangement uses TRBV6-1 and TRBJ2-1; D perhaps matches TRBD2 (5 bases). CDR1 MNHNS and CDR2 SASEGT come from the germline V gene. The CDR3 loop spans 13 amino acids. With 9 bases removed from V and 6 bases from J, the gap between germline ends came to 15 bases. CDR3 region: CASPRSGVNEQFF. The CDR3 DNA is TGTGCCAGTCCGCGTTCCGGGGTCAATGAGCAGTTCTTC.

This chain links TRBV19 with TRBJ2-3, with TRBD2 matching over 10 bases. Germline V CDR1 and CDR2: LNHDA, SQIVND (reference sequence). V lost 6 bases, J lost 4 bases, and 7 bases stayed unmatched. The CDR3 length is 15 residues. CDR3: CASSIPSGSADTQYF. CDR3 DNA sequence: TGTGCCAGTAGCATACCTAGCGGGAGTGCAGATACGCAGTATTTT.